The 15 T cell receptor beta chains reported below all come from one sample, sequenced in a study of blood T cell repertoires in COVID-19. TCRdb keeps only in-frame clones here, not all; method: immunoSEQ multiplex PCR. The sample lists about 97,000 clones; around 85% were seen once. Sequencing used peripheral blood. These TCRs come from a woman between 70 and 85 years old with active or convalescent COVID-19.

V and J are TRBV7-9 and TRBJ1-2; 10 bases map to TRBD1. The CDR3 contains 16 residues. Germline CDR1 reads SEHNR; CDR2 reads FQNEAQ (reference sequence). J lost 4 bases, V lost 4 bases, and 9 bases had no gene match. CDR3 nucleotides: TGTGCCAGCAGCTCCGGAGCAGGGACAGGGGCCTATGGCTACACCTTC. Translating it yields CASSSGAGTGAYGYTF.

The rearrangement links TRBV18 to TRBJ2-1; 10 bases match TRBD1. Germline trimming cut 3 bases from V and 6 bases from J; bases unmatched to any gene: 5. Germline V lookup: CDR1 KGHSH, CDR2 LQKENI. The CDR3 has 15 residues. The CDR3 here is CASSPPGQGGNEQFF. The CDR3 coding sequence is TGTGCCAGCTCACCGCCCGGACAGGGGGGCAATGAGCAGTTCTTC.

This clone was observed a handful of times. The chain combines TRBV5-8 with TRBJ2-7; TRBD2 matches 9 bases. The trim removed 4 bases at V and 0 bases at J, leaving 17 bases unmatched. CDR3 length: 19 residues. Germline V gene data show CDR1 as SGHTS and CDR2 as YDEGEE. The CDR3 nucleotides are TGTGCCAGCAGCAGGGGTCGAATTACCAGTAGCGGGAGCTCCTACGAGCAGTACTTC. This codes for CASSRGRITSSGSSYEQYF.

V is TRBV18 and J is TRBJ2-5, with 8 bases matching TRBD2. The CDR3 loop spans 15 amino acids. CDR1 KGHSH and CDR2 LQKENI come from the germline V gene. V gave up 2 bases and J gave up 3 bases; unmatched junction bases: 5. The CDR3: CASSPTGTREETQYF. DNA of the CDR3: TGTGCCAGCTCACCAACTGGGACTAGAGAAGAGACCCAGTACTTC.

The chain uses TRBV5-4 and TRBJ1-1; 10 bases are a match to TRBD1. From germline, CDR1 is SGHNT and CDR2 YYREEE (reference sequence). V shed 4 bases and J 11 bases; nucleotides not matched to a gene: 8. The CDR3 loop spans 13 amino acids. CDR3 bases: TGTGCCAGCAGCCCCAGACAGGGGGCGGTGGCTTTCTTT. It translates to CASSPRQGAVAFF.

The rearrangement joins TRBV19 to TRBJ1-4, with 10 bases matching TRBD1. The CDR3 totals 15 residues. Per germline, CDR1 LNHDA and CDR2 SQIVND (reference sequence). J lost 8 bases, V lost 5 bases, and 8 bases had no gene match. CDR3 sequence (DNA): TGTGCCAGTAGTCCCAGGACAGGGGGGACGGAAAAACTGTTTTTT. This translates into CASSPRTGGTEKLFF.

The genes are TRBV19 and TRBJ1-4; possible D gene TRBD1, 6 bases. This CDR3 region has 16 residues. V was shortened by 1 base and J by 8 bases, with 17 bases between the two germline ends. Germline V CDR1 and CDR2: LNHDA, SQIVND (reference sequence). The CDR3 region has the DNA TGTGCCAGTAGTATAGGGGGACAAGGCGAGAGAGAAAAACTGTTTTTT. It codes for CASSIGGQGEREKLFF. The full variable domain, rest sourced from reference TRBV19 and TRBJ1-4, is DGGITQSPKYLFRKEGQNVTLSCEQNLNHDAMYWYRQDPGQGLRLIYYSQIVNDFQKGDIAEGYSVSREKKESFPLTVTSAQKNPTAFYLCASSIGGQGEREKLFFGSGTQLSVL.

This clone appeared a few times. The CDR3 nucleotides read TGCAGCGTCTACCGGGGCCAAGAGACCCAGTACTTC. Translation gives CSVYRGQETQYF. This chain joins TRBV29-1 and TRBJ2-5; TRBD2 is a possible D gene (5 bases). The germline V and J ends were trimmed by 6 bases and 1 base, with 9 bases remaining between them. This CDR3 comprises 12 residues. CDR1 is SQVTM, CDR2 ANQGSEA, per germline.

This clone has more than one count but fewer than ten. The V call is TRBV10-3, the J call TRBJ2-5; the D gene is possibly TRBD2 (6 bases). Germline CDR1 and CDR2: ENHRY and SYGVKD. The CDR3 runs to 14 residues. The ends were cut back, 10 bases at V and 5 bases at J, with 20 bases in the middle. DNA of the CDR3: TGTGCCACCAGGGCATGGGGCAGCGGGGAGACCCAGTACTTC. Translating gives CATRAWGSGETQYF.

The V and J genes are TRBV11-2 and TRBJ2-7; 9 bases line up with TRBD2. Unmatched junction bases numbered 7, after V lost 3 bases and J lost 7 bases. CDR1 and CDR2 (germline): SGHAT, FQNNGV. This CDR3 is built from 14 residues. CDR3 sequence reads: CASSFSGSGAEQYF. The CDR3, as DNA: TGTGCCAGCAGCTTTAGCGGGAGTGGGGCGGAGCAGTACTTC.

This clone showed up just once. This chain joins TRBV7-2 and TRBJ2-1; the match to TRBD2 covers 8 bases. V gave up 0 bases and J gave up 8 bases; unmatched junction bases: 6. Germline CDR1 SGHTA, CDR2 FQGNSA. CDR3 length: 15 residues. This chain's CDR3 is CASSLAVSGNHEQFF. DNA of the CDR3: TGTGCCAGCAGCTTAGCCGTTAGCGGGAACCATGAGCAGTTCTTC.

The gene calls are TRBV7-9 and TRBJ2-1, with 8 nucleotides matching TRBD2. The length of the CDR3 is 16 residues. Trimming removed 5 bases from V and 3 bases from J; junction bases left unmatched: 9. Germline V gene lookup returns CDR1 SEHNR and CDR2 FQNEAQ (reference sequence). CDR3 nucleotides: TGTGCCAGCAGCCAAAGGTTGCGGGAGGACTACAATGAGCAGTTCTTC. This gives the protein CASSQRLREDYNEQFF.

As regards this clone: A junction end diverges from the germline sequence, so it may reflect a read error. This chain connects TRBV4-1 to TRBJ2-7; 8 positions match TRBD1. From germline, CDR1 is MGHRA and CDR2 YSYEKL. The length of the CDR3 is 15 residues. CDR3 amino acids: CARSPPVGQGREQYF. The DNA of the CDR3 is TGCGCCCGCAGCCCCCCGGTAGGACAGGGCCGAGAGCAGTACTTC.

The J gene is TRBJ2-7, the V gene TRBV3-1 (or the pseudogene TRBV3-2), with 10 bases lining up with TRBD1. From germline, CDR1 is LGHDT and CDR2 YNNKEL (reference sequence). V dropped 4 bases and J dropped 4; count of bases not matched to a gene: 7. This CDR3 is 15 amino acids long. The CDR3 loop reads CASSPYPDRGYEQYF. The CDR3 DNA reads as TGTGCCAGCAGCCCTTACCCGGACAGGGGGTACGAGCAGTACTTC.

This chain joins TRBV2 and TRBJ2-1; 9 bases agree with TRBD2. The germline CDR1 and CDR2 sequences are SNHLY and FYNNEI. Losses at the gene ends were 2 bases for V and 8 bases for J; bases not matched to a gene: 7. CDR3 length: 15 residues. This chain's CDR3 is CASSEIAGVGHEQFF. The CDR3 region has the DNA TGTGCCAGCAGTGAAATAGCGGGAGTAGGTCATGAGCAGTTCTTC.